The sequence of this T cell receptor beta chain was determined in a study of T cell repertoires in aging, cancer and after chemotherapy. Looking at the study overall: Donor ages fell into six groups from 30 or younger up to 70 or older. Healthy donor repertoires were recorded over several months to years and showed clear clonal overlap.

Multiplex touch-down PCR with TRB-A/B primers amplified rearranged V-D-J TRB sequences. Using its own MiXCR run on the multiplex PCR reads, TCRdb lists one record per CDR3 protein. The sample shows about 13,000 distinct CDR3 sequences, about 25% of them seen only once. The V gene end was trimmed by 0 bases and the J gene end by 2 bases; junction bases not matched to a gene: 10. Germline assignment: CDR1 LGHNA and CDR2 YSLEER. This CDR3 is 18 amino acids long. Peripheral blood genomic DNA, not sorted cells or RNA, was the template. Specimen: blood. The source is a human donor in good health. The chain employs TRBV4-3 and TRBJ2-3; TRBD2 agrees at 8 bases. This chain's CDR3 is CASSQDLARGVSTDTQYF. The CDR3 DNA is TGCGCCAGCAGCCAAGATCTTGCGCGGGGGGTTTCCACAGATACGCAGTATTTT.